A selection of T cell receptor beta chains follows, all from one sample in a study of blood T cell repertoires in COVID-19. The method was immunoSEQ multiplex PCR; TCRdb's version includes in-frame clones alone and lacks a portion of them. Here the sample spans over 130,000 clones, 76% being singletons. The sequenced material came from peripheral blood. Receptors were obtained from a woman older than 75 with active or convalescent COVID-19. Both conserved end residues are trimmed from each CDR3. Each record gives: clone size, V gene, CDR3 protein. Rows may omit the clone size; those that give it use once, few, many or a size class.

- | TRBV2 | ASTWGGNTGELF
- | TRBV9 | ASSVGTGGDYGYT
- | TRBV19 | ASSSQGTSNQPQH
- | TRBV28 | ASRGSGAGELF
- | TRBV27 | ASSYRGPYEQY
- | TRBV27 | ASSSHPGTGNTEAF
many | TRBV29-1 | SATGTSLNTEAF
few | TRBV30 | AWSPGDGNTIY
- | TRBV19 | ASSRGYNQPQH
- | TRBV28 | ASSPGQGRNGYT
- | TRBV6-1 | ASSEARLAGMTINTQY
few | TRBV7-9 | ASRSIGTSYQETQY
- | TRBV11-2 | ASSRGGIGSGNTIY
- | TRBV5-1 | ASSSGGRGYT
- | TRBV27 | ASSSTYSNEKLF
- | TRBV27 | ASRIGGLNTEAF
- | TRBV7-2 | ASSMDRGELF
- | TRBV7-3 | ASSQQVTGDEQF
- | TRBV12-5 | ASGLVGGKANSPLH
- | TRBV6-7 | ASSYRPRRAYFYEQY
- | TRBV27 | ASSLGLANGEQF
- | TRBV11-1 | ASSLVRGGHGYT
- | TRBV19 | ASSIPRGTNEKLF
few | TRBV3-1/TRBV3-2 | ASSQERGRDLVHEQY
- | TRBV20-1 | SASIGREGSPLH
- | TRBV27 | ASSAISGQPYTYEQY
- | TRBV4-2 | ASSQAGETGELF
once | TRBV6-6 | ASSPRDRGGTEAF
few | TRBV7-6 | ASSLGAGSTNEKLF
once | TRBV11-2 | ASSLGLSTDTQY
- | TRBV28 | ASSQGTSGGAGREQY
- | TRBV5-1 | ASSLGPQETQY
- | TRBV9 | ASSVVGGFSYNEQF
- | TRBV7-8 | ASSSQRREQY
- | TRBV27 | ASSFTTGGLGDEQY
- | TRBV6-2/TRBV6-3 | ASSYSTGLTKNGYT
- | TRBV28 | ASREAGTKNQPQH
- | TRBV7-8 | ASSLAQVTGVANYGYT
- | TRBV5-6 | ASSFPGQGSYEQY
- | TRBV5-4 | ASSRWTGGNYGYT
- | TRBV5-1 | ASNTGGDNSPLH
- | TRBV6-5 | ASSYQANTEAF
- | TRBV4-3 | ASSQDSGTGQGYEQY
once | TRBV28 | ASSPHAAKNIQY
- | TRBV18 | ASTTSGQTERGAF